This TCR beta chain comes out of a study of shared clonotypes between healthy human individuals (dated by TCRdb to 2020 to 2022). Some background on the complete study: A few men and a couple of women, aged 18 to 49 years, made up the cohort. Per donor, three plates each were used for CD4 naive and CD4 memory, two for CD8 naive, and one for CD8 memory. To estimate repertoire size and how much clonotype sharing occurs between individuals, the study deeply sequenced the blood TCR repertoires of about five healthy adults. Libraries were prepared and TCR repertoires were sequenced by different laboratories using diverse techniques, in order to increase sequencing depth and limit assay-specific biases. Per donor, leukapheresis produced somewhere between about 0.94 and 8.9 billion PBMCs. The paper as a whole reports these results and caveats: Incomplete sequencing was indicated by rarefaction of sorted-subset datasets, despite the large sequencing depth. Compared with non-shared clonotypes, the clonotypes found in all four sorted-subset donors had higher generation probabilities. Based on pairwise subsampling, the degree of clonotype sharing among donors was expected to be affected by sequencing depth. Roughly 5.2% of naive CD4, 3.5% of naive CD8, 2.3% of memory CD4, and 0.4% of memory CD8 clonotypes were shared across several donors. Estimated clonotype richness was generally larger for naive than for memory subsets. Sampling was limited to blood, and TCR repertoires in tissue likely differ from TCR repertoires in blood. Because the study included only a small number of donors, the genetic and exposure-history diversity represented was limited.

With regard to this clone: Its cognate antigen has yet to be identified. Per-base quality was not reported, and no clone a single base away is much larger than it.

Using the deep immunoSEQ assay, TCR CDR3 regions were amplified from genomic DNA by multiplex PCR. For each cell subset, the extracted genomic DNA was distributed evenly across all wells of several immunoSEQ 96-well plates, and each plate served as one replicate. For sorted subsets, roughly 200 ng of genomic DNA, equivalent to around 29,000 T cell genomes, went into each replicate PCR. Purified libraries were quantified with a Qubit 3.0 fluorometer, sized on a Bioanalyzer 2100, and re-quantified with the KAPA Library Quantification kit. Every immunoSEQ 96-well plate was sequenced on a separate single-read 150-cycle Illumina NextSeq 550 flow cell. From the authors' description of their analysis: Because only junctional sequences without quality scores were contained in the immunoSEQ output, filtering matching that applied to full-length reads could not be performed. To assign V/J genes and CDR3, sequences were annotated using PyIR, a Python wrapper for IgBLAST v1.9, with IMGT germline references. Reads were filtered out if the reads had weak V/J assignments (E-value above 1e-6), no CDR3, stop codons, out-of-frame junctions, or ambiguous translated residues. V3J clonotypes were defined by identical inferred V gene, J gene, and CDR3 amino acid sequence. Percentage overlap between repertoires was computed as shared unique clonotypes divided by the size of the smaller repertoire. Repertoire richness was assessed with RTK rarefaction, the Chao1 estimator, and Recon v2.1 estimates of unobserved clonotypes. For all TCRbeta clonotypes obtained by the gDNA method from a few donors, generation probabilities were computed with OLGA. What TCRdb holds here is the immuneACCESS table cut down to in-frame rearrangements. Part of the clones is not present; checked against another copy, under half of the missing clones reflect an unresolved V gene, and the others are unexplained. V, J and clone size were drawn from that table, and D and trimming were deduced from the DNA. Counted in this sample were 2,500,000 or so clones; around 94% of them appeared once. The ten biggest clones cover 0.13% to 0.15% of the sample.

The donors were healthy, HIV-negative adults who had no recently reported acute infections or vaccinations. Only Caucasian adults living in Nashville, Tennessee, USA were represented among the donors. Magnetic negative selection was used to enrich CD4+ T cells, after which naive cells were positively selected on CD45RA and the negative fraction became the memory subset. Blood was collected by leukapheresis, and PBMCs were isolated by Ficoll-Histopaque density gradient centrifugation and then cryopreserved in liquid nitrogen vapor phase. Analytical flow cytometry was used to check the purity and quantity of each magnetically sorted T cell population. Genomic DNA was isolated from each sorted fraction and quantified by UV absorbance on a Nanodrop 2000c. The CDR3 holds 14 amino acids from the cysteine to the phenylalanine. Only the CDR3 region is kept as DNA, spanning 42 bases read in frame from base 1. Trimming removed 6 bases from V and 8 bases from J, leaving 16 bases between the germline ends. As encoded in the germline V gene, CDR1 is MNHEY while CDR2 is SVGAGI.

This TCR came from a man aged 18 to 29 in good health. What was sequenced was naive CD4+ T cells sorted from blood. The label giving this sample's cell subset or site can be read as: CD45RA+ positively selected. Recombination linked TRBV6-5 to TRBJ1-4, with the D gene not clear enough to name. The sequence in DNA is TGTGCCAGCAGCATAGGCAGAGTATCCGAAAAACTGTTTTTT. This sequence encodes CASSIGRVSEKLFF.